This TCR beta chain is drawn from a study of CD4+ T cells in melanoma. Points from the study as a whole: A reported correlation linked neoantigen-specific CD4+ T cells to CD8+, macrophage and B cell function. Reportedly, melanoma neoantigen-specific CD4+ T cells showed varied differentiation states.

This CDR3 region has 16 residues. Germline CDR1 reads LNHDA; CDR2 reads SQIVND (reference sequence). Trimming removed 7 bases at V and 7 bases at J, with 20 bases between. As to this clone: No antigen is known for it.

TCRdb's copy holds only in-frame clones and misses some; the assay was immunoSEQ multiplex PCR. The sample lists 120,000 to 150,000 clones; about 90% were seen once. This rearrangement joins TRBV19 to TRBJ1-6; unclear D gene. This TCR was sampled from a human donor with melanoma. CDR3 nucleotide sequence: TGTGCCAGTAAAGACCCAAAGACAAACGCAAATTCACCCCTCCACTTT. As protein: CASKDPKTNANSPLHF.